Presented here are 4 T cell receptor beta chains from one specimen sequenced in a study of blood T cell repertoires in COVID-19. Assay used: immunoSEQ multiplex PCR; TCRdb lists only in-frame clones, some missing. The sample shows a few hundred thousand clones, approximately 85% of them seen only once. The sample comprised peripheral blood. These receptors originate from a man in his fifties who had recovered from COVID-19.

V and J are TRBV5-1 and TRBJ2-7; 10 nucleotides agree with TRBD2. Trimming cost V 6 bases and J 2 bases; bases outside gene matches: 5. CDR3 length: 14 amino acids. Germline V CDR1 and CDR2: SGHRS, YFSETQ. The CDR3 region has the DNA TGCGCCAGCACGTTACTAGCGGGAACCTACGAGCAGTACTTC. Translated: CASTLLAGTYEQYF.

This rearrangement joins TRBV6-6 to TRBJ2-3; TRBD2 matches 11 bases. Germline-derived CDR1 and CDR2 are MNHNY and SVGAGI (reference sequence). The CDR3 is made up of 16 amino acids. V gave up 5 bases and J gave up 2 bases; unmatched junction bases: 6. The DNA of the CDR3 is TGTGCCAGCAGTCGACTAGCGGGATCCTTCACAGATACGCAGTATTTT. Its protein is CASSRLAGSFTDTQYF.

The rearrangement joins TRBV9 to TRBJ2-1, with 7 bases that match TRBD2. This CDR3 has 16 residues. Germline V CDR1 and CDR2: SGDLS, YYNGEE. V lost 0 bases and J lost 7; bases outside the gene matches: 10. CDR3 protein: CASSVGDGRSVNEQFF. CDR3 nucleotides: TGTGCCAGCAGCGTAGGAGACGGGAGGTCTGTAAATGAGCAGTTCTTC.

The V and J genes are TRBV28 and TRBJ2-2; TRBD1 aligns across 9 bases. The CDR3 covers 13 residues. Germline-derived CDR1 and CDR2 are MDHEN and SYDVKM. V lost 11 bases, J lost 5 bases, and 6 bases stayed unmatched. The CDR3 DNA sequence: TGTGCCTCGACAGGGGGGGTTACCGGGGAGCTGTTTTTT. Its translation: CASTGGVTGELFF.